This T cell receptor beta chain was recorded in a study of beta chain features in type 1 diabetes. Trimming pared 4 bases from V and 5 bases from J, leaving 14 bases between. The germline gives CDR1 MNHEY, CDR2 SVGAGI. The CDR3 is made up of 14 amino acids. The investigators reverse transcribed all of the isolated RNA, so they sequenced expressed TCRB transcripts. Method: immunoSEQ multiplex PCR; TCRdb's copy keeps in-frame clones and lacks some. The data contain hundreds of thousands of clones, 13% of them singletons. Study results and caveats: The cDNA sequencing approach could over-represent high-TCR-expressing cells. Shortening of TCRB CDR3s, moderate but significant, appeared in all four CD4+ subsets of Type 1 diabetes patients.

In the case of this clone: The antigen remains undetermined.

The TCR was taken from a young man with type 1 diabetes. The chain couples TRBV6-5 to TRBJ1-1; possible D gene TRBD1, 6 bases. Input material: naive CD4+ T cells from blood. CDR3 sequence (DNA): TGTGCCAGCAGTTCGGACAGAAGCGGGACTGAAGCTTTCTTT. Protein sequence: CASSSDRSGTEAFF.